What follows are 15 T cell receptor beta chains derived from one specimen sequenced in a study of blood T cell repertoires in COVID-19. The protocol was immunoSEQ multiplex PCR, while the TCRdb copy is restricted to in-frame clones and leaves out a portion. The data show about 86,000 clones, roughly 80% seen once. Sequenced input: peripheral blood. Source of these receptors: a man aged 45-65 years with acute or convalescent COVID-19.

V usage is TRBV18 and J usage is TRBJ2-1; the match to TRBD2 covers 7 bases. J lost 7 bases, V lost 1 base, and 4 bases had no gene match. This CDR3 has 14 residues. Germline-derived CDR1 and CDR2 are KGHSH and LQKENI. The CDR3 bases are TGTGCCAGCTCACCACGGTGGGAGGGGAATGAGCAGTTCTTC. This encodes CASSPRWEGNEQFF.

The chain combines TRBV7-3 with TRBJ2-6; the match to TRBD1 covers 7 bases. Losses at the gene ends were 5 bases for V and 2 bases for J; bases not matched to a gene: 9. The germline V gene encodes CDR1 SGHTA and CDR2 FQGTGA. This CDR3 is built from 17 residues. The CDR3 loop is CASSPAGTVPGANVLTF. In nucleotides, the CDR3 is TGTGCCAGCAGCCCTGCCGGGACAGTCCCTGGGGCCAACGTCCTGACTTTC. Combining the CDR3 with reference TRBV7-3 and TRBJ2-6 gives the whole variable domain GAGVSQTPSNKVTEKGKYVELRCDPISGHTALYWYRQSLGQGPEFLIYFQGTGAADDSGLPNDRFFAVRPEGSVSTLKIQRTERGDSAVYLCASSPAGTVPGANVLTFGAGSRLTVL.

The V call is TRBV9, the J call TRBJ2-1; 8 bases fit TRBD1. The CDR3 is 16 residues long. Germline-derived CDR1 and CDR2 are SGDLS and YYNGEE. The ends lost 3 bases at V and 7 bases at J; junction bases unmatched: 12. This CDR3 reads CASSAPNSGGLNEQFF. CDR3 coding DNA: TGTGCCAGCAGCGCACCTAACTCAGGGGGCCTAAATGAGCAGTTCTTC.

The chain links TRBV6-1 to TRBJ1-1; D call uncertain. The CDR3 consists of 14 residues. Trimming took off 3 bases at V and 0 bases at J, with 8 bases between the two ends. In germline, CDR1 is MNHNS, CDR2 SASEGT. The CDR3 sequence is CASSDGSMNTEAFF. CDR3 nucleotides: TGTGCCAGCAGTGACGGGAGTATGAACACTGAAGCTTTCTTT.

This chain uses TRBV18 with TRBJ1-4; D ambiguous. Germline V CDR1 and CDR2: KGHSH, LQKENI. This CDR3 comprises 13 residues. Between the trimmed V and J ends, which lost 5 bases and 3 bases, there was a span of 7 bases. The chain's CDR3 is CASSWGANEKLFF. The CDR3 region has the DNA TGTGCCAGCTCATGGGGAGCTAATGAAAAACTGTTTTTT. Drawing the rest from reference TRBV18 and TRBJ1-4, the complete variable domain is NAGVMQNPRHLVRRRGQEARLRCSPMKGHSHVYWYRQLPEEGLKFMVYLQKENIIDESGMPKERFSAEFPKEGPSILRIQQVVRGDSAAYFCASSWGANEKLFFGSGTQLSVL.

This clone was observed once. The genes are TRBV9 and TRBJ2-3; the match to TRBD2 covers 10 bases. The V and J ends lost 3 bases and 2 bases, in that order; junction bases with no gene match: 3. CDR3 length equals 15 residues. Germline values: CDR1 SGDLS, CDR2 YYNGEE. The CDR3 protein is CASSGTSGNTDTQYF. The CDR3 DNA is TGTGCCAGCAGCGGGACTAGCGGCAACACAGATACGCAGTATTTT.

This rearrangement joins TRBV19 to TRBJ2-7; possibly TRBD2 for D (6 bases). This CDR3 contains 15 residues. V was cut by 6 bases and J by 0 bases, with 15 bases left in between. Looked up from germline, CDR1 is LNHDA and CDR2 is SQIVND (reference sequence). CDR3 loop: CASRGRDSSSYEQYF. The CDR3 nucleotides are TGTGCCAGTAGGGGTCGGGACTCGAGCTCCTACGAGCAGTACTTC.

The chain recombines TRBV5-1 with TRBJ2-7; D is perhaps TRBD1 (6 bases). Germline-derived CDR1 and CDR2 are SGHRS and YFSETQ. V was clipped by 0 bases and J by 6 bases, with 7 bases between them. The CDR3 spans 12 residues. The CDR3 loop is CASSLEGVEQYF. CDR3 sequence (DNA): TGCGCCAGCAGCTTGGAGGGGGTCGAGCAGTACTTC.

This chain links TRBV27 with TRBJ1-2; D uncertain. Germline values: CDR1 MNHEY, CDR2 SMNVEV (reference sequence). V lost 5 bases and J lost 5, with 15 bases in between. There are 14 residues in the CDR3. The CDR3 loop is CASSPKGGRYGYTF. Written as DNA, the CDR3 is TGTGCCAGCAGTCCCAAGGGCGGGCGGTATGGCTACACCTTC.

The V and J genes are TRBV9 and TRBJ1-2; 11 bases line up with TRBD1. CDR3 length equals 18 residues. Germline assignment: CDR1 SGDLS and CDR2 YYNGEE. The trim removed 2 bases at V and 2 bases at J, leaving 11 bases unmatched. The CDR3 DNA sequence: TGTGCCAGCAGCGTTGGCGTTTTTGGGACAGGGGGAAACTATGGCTACACCTTC. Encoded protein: CASSVGVFGTGGNYGYTF. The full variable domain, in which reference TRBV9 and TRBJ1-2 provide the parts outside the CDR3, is DSGVTQTPKHLITATGQRVTLRCSPRSGDLSVYWYQQSLDQGLQFLIQYYNGEERAKGNILERFSAQQFPDLHSELNLSSLELGDSALYFCASSVGVFGTGGNYGYTFGSGTRLTVV.

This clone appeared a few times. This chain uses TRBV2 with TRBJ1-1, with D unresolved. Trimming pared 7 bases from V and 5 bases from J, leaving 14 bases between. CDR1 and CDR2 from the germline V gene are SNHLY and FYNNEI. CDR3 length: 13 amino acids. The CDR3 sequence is CASNHGVGTEAFF. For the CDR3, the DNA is TGTGCCAGCAACCACGGGGTTGGAACTGAAGCTTTCTTT. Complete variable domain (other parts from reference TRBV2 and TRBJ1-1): EPEVTQTPSHQVTQMGQEVILRCVPISNHLYFYWYRQILGQKVEFLVSFYNNEISEKSEIFDDQFSVERPDGSNFTLKIRSTKLEDSAMYFCASNHGVGTEAFFGQGTRLTVV.

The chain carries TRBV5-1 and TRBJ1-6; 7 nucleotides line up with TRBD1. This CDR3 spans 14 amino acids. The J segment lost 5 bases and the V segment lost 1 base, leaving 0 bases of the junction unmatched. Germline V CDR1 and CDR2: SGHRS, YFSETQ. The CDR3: CASSLTGDNSPLHF. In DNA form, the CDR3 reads TGCGCCAGCAGCTTGACAGGGGATAATTCACCCCTCCACTTT. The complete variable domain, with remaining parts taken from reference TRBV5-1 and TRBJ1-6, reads KAGVTQTPRYLIKTRGQQVTLSCSPISGHRSVSWYQQTPGQGLQFLFEYFSETQRNKGNFPGRFSGRQFSNSRSEMNVSTLELGDSALYLCASSLTGDNSPLHFGNGTRLTVT.

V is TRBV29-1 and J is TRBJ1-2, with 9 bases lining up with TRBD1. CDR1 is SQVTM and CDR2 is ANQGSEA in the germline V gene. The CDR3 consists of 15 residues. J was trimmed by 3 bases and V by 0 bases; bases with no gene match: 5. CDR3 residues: CSVEDGGQGYYGYTF. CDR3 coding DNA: TGCAGCGTTGAAGATGGGGGACAGGGATACTATGGCTACACCTTC. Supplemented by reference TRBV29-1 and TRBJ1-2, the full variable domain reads SAVISQKPSRDICQRGTSLTIQCQVDSQVTMMFWYRQQPGQSLTLIATANQGSEATYESGFVIDKFPISRPNLTFSTLTVSNMSPEDSSIYLCSVEDGGQGYYGYTFGSGTRLTVV.

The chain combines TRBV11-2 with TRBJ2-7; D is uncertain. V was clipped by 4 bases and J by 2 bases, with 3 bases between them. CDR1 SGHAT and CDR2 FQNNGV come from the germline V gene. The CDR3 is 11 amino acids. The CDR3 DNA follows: TGTGCCAGCAGCTCGGCCTACGAGCAGTACTTC. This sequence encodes CASSSAYEQYF.

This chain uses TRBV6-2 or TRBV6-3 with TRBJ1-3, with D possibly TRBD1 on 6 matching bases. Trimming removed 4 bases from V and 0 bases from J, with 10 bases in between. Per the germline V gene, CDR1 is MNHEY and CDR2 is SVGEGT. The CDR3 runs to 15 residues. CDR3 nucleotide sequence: TGTGCCAGCAGTTCCGGACAGATCTCTGGAAACACCATATATTTT. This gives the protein CASSSGQISGNTIYF.